Listed below are T cell receptor beta chains from one sample, sequenced in a study of memory CD4+ T cells and cytomegalovirus serostatus. Only in-frame clones appear in the TCRdb table, and some are missing; sequencing was by immunoSEQ multiplex PCR. The sample consists of some 57,000 clones, less than 85% of them appearing once. Input material: memory CD4+ T cells from blood. These receptors came from an adult in good health and CMV-seronegative. Both conserved end residues are part of each CDR3. D genes are given only for firm matches. Rows give clone size only sometimes, using once, few, many, or a class for an expanded clone.

j_call v_call clone_size d_call cdr3_aa cdr3_nt
TRBJ2-3 TRBV5-1 NA NA CASSSSGTGGDTQYF TGCGCCAGCAGTTCCTCCGGGACCGGAGGGGATACGCAGTATTTT
TRBJ1-1 TRBV19 NA NA CASSPGTTTEAFF TGTGCCAGTAGTCCCGGGACAACCACTGAAGCTTTCTTT
TRBJ2-7 TRBV5-8 NA NA CASSSSGTSYEQYF TGTGCCAGCAGCTCCTCCGGGACCTCCTACGAGCAGTACTTC
TRBJ2-1 TRBV7-6 NA NA CASSLEVGGYNEQFF TGTGCCAGCAGCTTAGAAGTCGGGGGATATAATGAGCAGTTCTTC
TRBJ2-7 TRBV18 NA TRBD1 CASSPGQSYYEQYF TGTGCCAGCTCGCCGGGACAGAGCTACTACGAGCAGTACTTC
TRBJ1-1 TRBV5-4 NA TRBD1 CASSSGTGVERTEAFF TGTGCCAGCAGCTCCGGGACAGGGGTCGAAAGAACTGAAGCTTTCTTT
TRBJ2-7 TRBV7-6 medium-sized NA CASSLLDEQYF TGTGCCAGCAGCTTATTAGACGAGCAGTACTTC
TRBJ2-7 TRBV28 NA TRBD1 CASSRTGFAYEQYF TGTGCCAGCAGTCGGACAGGGTTCGCCTACGAGCAGTACTTC
TRBJ2-5 TRBV10-3 NA TRBD2 CAISEWMVWGGKGETQYF TGTGCCATCAGTGAATGGATGGTGTGGGGGGGGAAGGGAGAGACCCAGTACTTC
TRBJ1-4 TRBV9 NA NA CASSLSGPGKLFF TGTGCCAGCAGCCTCTCGGGGCCGGGAAAACTGTTTTTT
TRBJ2-1 TRBV10-2 once TRBD2 CASNSGRRSEQFF TGCGCCAGCAATAGCGGGAGACGCAGTGAGCAGTTCTTC
TRBJ2-1 TRBV5-4 NA NA CASSIRDNSYNEQFF TGTGCCAGCAGTATCCGGGACAACTCCTACAATGAGCAGTTCTTC
TRBJ2-2 TRBV28 few NA CASSPPPLRGRGTGELFF TGTGCCAGCAGTCCACCTCCCTTACGGGGGAGAGGGACCGGGGAGCTGTTTTTT
TRBJ2-7 TRBV4-2 NA NA CASSQGAAGSLYEQYF TGTGCCAGCAGCCAAGGTGCCGCGGGGTCATTATACGAGCAGTACTTC
TRBJ2-3 TRBV5-6 NA NA CASSLINTQYF TGTGCCAGCAGCTTGATAAATACGCAGTATTTT
TRBJ2-6 TRBV2 NA NA CASSGNSGANVLTF TGTGCCAGCAGTGGAAACTCTGGGGCCAACGTCCTGACTTTC
TRBJ2-7 TRBV5-1 NA NA CASSPVGAGANEQYF TGCGCCAGCAGCCCCGTGGGGGCAGGTGCGAACGAGCAGTACTTC
TRBJ1-5 TRBV28 NA NA CASSFGSGLQPQHF TGTGCCAGCAGTTTTGGGTCAGGGCTTCAGCCCCAGCATTTT
TRBJ2-3 TRBV6-5 NA NA CASRRSHTSTDTQYF TGTGCCAGCAGACGGTCCCATACGAGCACAGATACGCAGTATTTT
TRBJ2-2 TRBV7-2 once NA CASSPESTTGELFF TGTGCCAGCAGCCCTGAATCAACGACCGGGGAGCTGTTTTTT
TRBJ1-2 TRBV6-1 NA NA CASSGIRELYGYTF TGTGCCAGCAGTGGCATACGGGAACTCTATGGCTACACCTTC
TRBJ2-1 TRBV7-2 NA TRBD2 CASGQTSGRNVEQFF TGTGCCAGTGGACAGACTAGCGGGAGAAATGTTGAGCAGTTCTTC
TRBJ1-5 TRBV19 once NA CASSIDHGRSNQPQHF TGTGCCAGTAGTATAGATCACGGACGGAGCAATCAGCCCCAGCATTTT
TRBJ2-6 TRBV6-1 NA NA CASQAVSGANVLTF TGTGCCAGCCAGGCGGTCTCTGGGGCCAACGTCCTGACTTTC
TRBJ1-6 TRBV28 NA NA CATIRLVGSPLHF TGTGCCACCATAAGGCTGGTCGGTTCACCCCTCCACTTT
TRBJ2-3 TRBV4-1 NA NA CASRGASTDTQYF TGCGCCAGTAGAGGGGCTAGCACAGATACGCAGTATTTT